A single sample gave rise to the 28 T cell receptor beta chains below, sequenced in a study of molecular identifiers for immune sequencing clone quantification. TCRdb reprocessed the PCR reads with MiXCR, giving one entry per CDR3 protein. The sample gives 550,000 to 750,000 distinct CDR3 sequences, nearly 20% of which show up once; about 0.9% is in the top ten. The specimen was naive CD8+ T cells from blood, with Jurkat cell RNA spiked in. This sample's subset: FACS-sorted CD8+CD4-CCR7+CD45RA+ naive T cells. Receptors were obtained from a human donor in good health. Some libraries in this study had Jurkat cell RNA spiked in.

The chain employs TRBV30 and TRBJ1-1; unclear D gene. Per the germline V gene, CDR1 is GTSNPN and CDR2 is SVGIG (reference sequence). Deletions cut 3 bases from V and 0 bases from J, with 8 bases between. This CDR3 is 13 amino acids long. The chain's CDR3 is CAWRLQLNTEAFF. CDR3 coding DNA: TGTGCCTGGAGGCTGCAGTTGAACACTGAAGCTTTCTTT.

The sample holds a few counts of this clonotype. The chain recombines TRBV24-1 with TRBJ2-3, with D unclear. The J call is uncertain, as TRBJ1-5 better fits the DNA end. From germline, CDR1 is KGHDR and CDR2 SFDVKD. CDR3 size: 17 residues. CDR3 sequence: CATSDLAASGSWYTQHF. The CDR3 region has the DNA TGTGCCACCAGTGATTTGGCGGCTAGCGGGAGTTGGTATACGCAGCATTTT.

This clonotype occurred once. Possible read error: a much larger clone is one base away. The chain uses TRBV9 and TRBJ2-7; 11 bases are a match to TRBD1. This CDR3 spans 14 amino acids. Germline CDR1 SGDLS, CDR2 YYNGEE. The CDR3 region has the DNA TGTGCCAGCAGCGAAGGACAGGGGGCCGACGAGCGGTACTTC. Protein: CASSEGQGADERYF.

In its sample, this clonotype was seen many times. The V gene is TRBV5-1, the J gene TRBJ2-7; 7 bases agree with TRBD1. Germline V gene lookup returns CDR1 SGHRS and CDR2 YFSETQ. The CDR3 has 14 residues. The trim removed 3 bases at V and 2 bases at J, leaving 5 bases unmatched. The CDR3 reads CASSSRGQTYEQYF. The CDR3 nucleotides are TGCGCCAGCAGCTCCCGGGGACAGACCTACGAGCAGTACTTC.

To note about this clonotype: A read error is likely, as this CDR3 ends without the conserved phenylalanine or tryptophan. The chain employs TRBV5-6 and TRBJ2-2, with D possibly being TRBD2 (6 bases). CDR3 length: 17 amino acids. Germline V gives CDR1 SGHDT, CDR2 YYEEEE. V lost 0 bases and J lost 1, with 13 bases in between. The CDR3 here is CASSLGRGIWNTGELFL. CDR3 sequence (DNA): TGTGCCAGCAGCTTGGGGCGGGGCATCTGGAACACCGGGGAGCTGTTTCTT.

This clonotype was seen at least ten times. The rearrangement uses TRBV9 and TRBJ1-3, with unresolved D. The V gene lost 3 bases and the J gene lost 1 base, with 11 bases spanning the gap. CDR3 length: 15 amino acids. Germline V gene lookup returns CDR1 SGDLS and CDR2 YYNGEE. The CDR3 region is CASSEWIGSGNTIYF. CDR3 nucleotides: TGTGCCAGCAGCGAGTGGATAGGGTCTGGAAACACCATATATTTT.

This clonotype was found many times. The genes are TRBV25-1 and TRBJ2-7; D remains unclear. CDR3 length: 12 amino acids. Germline-derived CDR1 and CDR2 are MGHDK and SYGVNS. The V end lost 1 base, the J end lost 6 bases, and 7 bases lay between the germline ends. The CDR3 loop is CASSESPPEQYF. CDR3 nucleotides: TGTGCCAGCAGTGAATCCCCGCCCGAGCAGTACTTC.

The chain joins TRBV27 to TRBJ2-5; D unresolved. Germline CDR1 and CDR2: MNHEY and SMNVEV (reference sequence). This CDR3 spans 13 amino acids. Deletions cut 5 bases from V and 3 bases from J, with 10 bases between. The CDR3 DNA follows: TGTGCCAGCAGTCGAAGTGGGGAAGAGACCCAGTACTTC. Amino acids: CASSRSGEETQYF.

Turning to this clonotype: A much larger clone lies one base from this, so it may be a read error. The V and J genes are TRBV6-6 and TRBJ1-1, with a weak D call TRBD1 (5 bases). The germline V gene has CDR1 MNHNY and CDR2 SVGAGI (reference sequence). CDR3 length equals 17 residues. This CDR3 reads CTSSNSRGRSQNTEAFF. CDR3 in DNA: TGTACCAGCAGTAACTCTCGGGGCCGCAGCCAGAACACTGAAGCTTTCTTT.

This clonotype was recorded at least ten times. The genes are TRBV20-1 and TRBJ2-3; 10 bases are a match to TRBD1. V was clipped by 6 bases and J by 10 bases; unmatched bases: 4. The CDR3 is made up of 11 amino acids. CDR1 is DFQATT and CDR2 is SNEGSKA in the germline V gene (reference sequence). The CDR3 DNA reads as TGCAGTGCCGAGGACAGGGGGTCGCAGTATTTT. Amino acid sequence: CSAEDRGSQYF.

Details on this clonotype: This may be a read error, as it is one base from a much larger clone. V is TRBV20-1 and J is TRBJ2-3; 8 nucleotides agree with TRBD2. The CDR3 sequence is 16 residues long. CDR1 is DFQATT, CDR2 SNEGSKA, per germline (reference sequence). J was trimmed by 5 bases and V by 5 bases; bases with no gene match: 15. CDR3 loop: CSAGTSMAGGLDTQYF. In DNA form, the CDR3 reads TGCAGTGCTGGAACCTCCATGGCGGGGGGCCTAGATACGCAGTATTTT.

Details on this clonotype: This could be a read error, since a much larger clone is one nucleotide away. This chain uses TRBV6-1 with TRBJ2-7, with TRBD2 as a possible D gene (6 bases). CDR1 and CDR2 from the germline V gene are MNHNS and SASEGT. The CDR3 loop spans 14 amino acids. The CDR3 sequence is CASSEVGLRYERYF. The CDR3, as DNA: TGTGCCAGCAGTGAAGTGGGACTTAGGTACGAGCGGTACTTC.

To note about this clonotype: A much larger clone sits a single nucleotide away, making a read error possible. This CDR3 is CASSRALIYGYTF. The CDR3 nucleotides read TGCGCCAGCAGCCGAGCACTGATTTATGGCTACACCTTC. The gene calls are TRBV4-1 and TRBJ1-2; D not certain. The CDR3 has 13 residues. CDR1 and CDR2 (germline): MGHRA, YSYEKL. With 4 bases removed from V and 5 bases from J, the gap between germline ends came to 11 bases.

The table lists this clonotype with many counts. V gene TRBV5-6 combines with J gene TRBJ2-2; D might be TRBD2 (6 bases). This CDR3 has 16 amino acids. The V gene's germline CDR1 is SGHDT and CDR2 YYEEEE. The V and J ends lost 0 bases and 4 bases respectively, with 13 bases between them. This chain's CDR3 is CASSLGEDPITGELFF. For the CDR3, the DNA is TGTGCCAGCAGCTTGGGGGAGGACCCCATCACCGGGGAGCTGTTTTTT.

This clonotype was recorded at least ten times. The chain is built from TRBV7-9 and TRBJ2-5; no definite D call. Trimming left V 0 bases short and J 5 bases short, with 4 bases between. The CDR3 totals 12 residues. The germline CDR1 and CDR2 sequences are SEHNR and FQNEAQ (reference sequence). CDR3 coding DNA: TGTGCCAGCAGCTTAGCGTTCGAGACCCAGTACTTC. It codes for CASSLAFETQYF.

Concerning this clonotype itself: Given a much more abundant clone one base away, this may be a read error. The chain uses TRBV3-1 and TRBJ1-1; D ambiguous. This CDR3 spans 18 amino acids. Germline CDR1 LGHDT, CDR2 YNNKEL (reference sequence). Here the CDR3 DNA reads TGTGCCCGCAGCCCGTGGCCAGGCAAAATCCATCTGGGAACTGAAGCTTTCTTT. It is translated as CARSPWPGKIHLGTEAFF.

This clonotype was counted ten times or more. V usage is TRBV6-6 and J usage is TRBJ2-7; TRBD2 might be the D (6 bases). The CDR3 extends over 14 amino acids. In germline, CDR1 is MNHNY, CDR2 SVGAGI (reference sequence). V lost 4 bases, J lost 2 bases, and 12 bases lay in between. The CDR3 sequence is CASSWTGLTYEQYF. The CDR3 nucleotides read TGTGCCAGCAGTTGGACGGGACTCACCTACGAGCAGTACTTC.

The chain recombines TRBV30 with TRBJ1-2; 12 positions match TRBD1. This CDR3 has 15 amino acids. V trimming: 2 bases; J trimming: 7 bases; junction bases outside the gene matches: 8. CDR1 is GTSNPN and CDR2 is SVGIG in the germline V gene (reference sequence). The CDR3 loop reads CAWSFGTGGWGGYTF. The CDR3 DNA is TGTGCCTGGAGTTTCGGGACAGGGGGCTGGGGTGGCTACACCTTC.

This clonotype was seen a few times. The J gene is TRBJ1-2, the V gene TRBV23-1; possible D gene TRBD1, 5 bases. TRBV23-1 is classed as an ORF, of uncertain function. The CDR3 contains 15 residues. V was shortened by 0 bases and J by 7 bases, with 15 bases between the two germline ends. The CDR3 region is CASSQSCRVSCGYTF. The CDR3 DNA follows: TGCGCCAGCAGTCAATCGTGCAGGGTATCGTGTGGCTACACCTTC.

As regards this clonotype: Since a much larger clone is just one base distant, this may be a read error. J is TRBJ2-2 and V is TRBV5-1, with 13 bases identical to TRBD2. Germline V gene data show CDR1 as SGHRS and CDR2 as YFSETQ. The CDR3 is 16 amino acids. Here the CDR3 reads CASSWTSGRFSGELLF. As DNA, the CDR3 is TGCGCCAGCAGCTGGACTAGCGGGAGATTCAGCGGGGAGCTGCTTTTT.

This clonotype was counted at least ten times. This chain joins TRBV28 and TRBJ2-7; TRBD2 matches 8 bases. Trimming at V came to 2 bases and at J to 0 bases, leaving 9 bases not matched to a gene. This CDR3 has 17 residues. Germline CDR1 is MDHEN and CDR2 is SYDVKM. CDR3 loop: CASSLIGAGEASYEQYF. CDR3 sequence (DNA): TGTGCCAGCAGTTTAATAGGAGCGGGAGAGGCCTCCTACGAGCAGTACTTC.

Points on this clonotype: The CDR3 does not close with the conserved phenylalanine or tryptophan, likely indicating a read error. The chain recombines TRBV9 with TRBJ2-2; 12 bases fit TRBD1. Germline V gives CDR1 SGDLS, CDR2 YYNGEE. This CDR3 spans 16 amino acids. V was clipped by 4 bases and J by 3 bases; unmatched bases: 4. The CDR3 here is CASSHRDRGHTGELFL. For the CDR3, the DNA is TGTGCCAGCAGCCACCGGGACAGGGGGCACACCGGGGAGCTGTTTCTT.

This clonotype was seen at least ten times. The chain has TRBV4-3 and TRBJ2-5; D call uncertain. Germline V gene lookup returns CDR1 LGHNA and CDR2 YSLEER. Trimming stripped 1 base from V and 5 bases from J, with 8 bases between. The CDR3 has 13 residues. The CDR3 DNA is TGCGCCAGCAGCCAAGGGGTACTTGAGACCCAGTACTTC. Translated: CASSQGVLETQYF.

This clonotype came up once. A much bigger clone sits one base away, suggesting this may be a read error. The chain uses TRBV9 and TRBJ2-3; no firm D call. This CDR3 contains 17 residues. Germline assignment: CDR1 SGDLS and CDR2 YYNGEE. The V end lost 2 bases, the J end lost 1 base, and 17 bases lay between the germline ends. CDR3 loop: CASSVSDFVPRTDTQYF. In DNA form, the CDR3 reads TGTGCCAGCAGCGTGTCCGATTTCGTCCCGCGCACAGATACGCAGTATTTT.

This clonotype came up many times. Here the CDR3 reads CASSQAAEGAPYEQYF. Here the CDR3 DNA reads TGCGCCAGCAGCCAAGCAGCCGAAGGGGCTCCCTACGAGCAGTACTTC. The chain carries TRBV4-1 and TRBJ2-7, with D possibly being TRBD1 (5 bases). Germline loops: CDR1 MGHRA, CDR2 YSYEKL. The ends were cut back, 1 base at V and 2 bases at J, with 15 bases in the middle. This CDR3 has 16 residues.

This clonotype was seen many times. The chain joins TRBV12-3 or TRBV12-4 to TRBJ2-3; maybe TRBD2 (5 bases). The CDR3 consists of 14 residues. Trimming shortened V by 2 bases and J by 0 bases, and 6 bases separated the two germline ends. The CDR3 region is CASSLRESTDTQYF. CDR3 nucleotides: TGTGCCAGCAGTTTAAGGGAGAGCACAGATACGCAGTATTTT.

This clonotype was seen a single time. A much more abundant neighbour one base away suggests this may be a read error. The chain links TRBV28 to TRBJ2-7; 10 nucleotides match TRBD1. Germline lookup yields CDR1 MDHEN and CDR2 SYDVKM. The CDR3 loop spans 14 amino acids. The ends lost 6 bases at V and 3 bases at J; junction bases unmatched: 5. CDR3 DNA: TGTGCCAGCAGAACTTGGACAGGGGGCTACGAGCAGTACTTC. This translates into CASRTWTGGYEQYF.

This clonotype was counted once. The rearrangement joins TRBV25-1 to TRBJ2-1; 8 bases map to TRBD2. The CDR3 is 15 amino acids. Looked up from germline, CDR1 is MGHDK and CDR2 is SYGVNS. The trim removed 1 base at V and 9 bases at J, leaving 8 bases unmatched. Here the CDR3 DNA reads TGTGCCAGCAGTGAATCAGGCGGGGGGATCAGTGAGCAGTTCTTC. It encodes CASSESGGGISEQFF. Looking up the rest from reference TRBV25-1 and TRBJ2-1 gives the full variable domain: EADIYQTPRYLVIGTGKKITLECSQTMGHDKMYWYQQDPGMELHLIHYSYGVNSTEKGDLSSESTVSRIRTEHFPLTLESARPSHTSQYLCASSESGGGISEQFFGPGTRLTVL.